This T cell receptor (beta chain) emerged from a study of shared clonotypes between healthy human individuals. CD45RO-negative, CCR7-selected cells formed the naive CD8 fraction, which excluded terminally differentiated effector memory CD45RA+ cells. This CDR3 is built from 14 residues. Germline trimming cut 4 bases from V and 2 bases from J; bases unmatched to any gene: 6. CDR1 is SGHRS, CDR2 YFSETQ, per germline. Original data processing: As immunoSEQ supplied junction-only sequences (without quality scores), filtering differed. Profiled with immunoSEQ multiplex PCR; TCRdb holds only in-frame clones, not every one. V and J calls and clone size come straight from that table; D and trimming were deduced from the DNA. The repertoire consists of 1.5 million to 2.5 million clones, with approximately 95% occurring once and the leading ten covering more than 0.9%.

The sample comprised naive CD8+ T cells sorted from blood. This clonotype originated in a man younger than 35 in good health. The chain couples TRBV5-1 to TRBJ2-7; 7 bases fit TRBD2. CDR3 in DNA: TGCGCCAGCAGCGAGGCGGGGAGGGCCTACGAGCAGTACTTC. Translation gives CASSEAGRAYEQYF.